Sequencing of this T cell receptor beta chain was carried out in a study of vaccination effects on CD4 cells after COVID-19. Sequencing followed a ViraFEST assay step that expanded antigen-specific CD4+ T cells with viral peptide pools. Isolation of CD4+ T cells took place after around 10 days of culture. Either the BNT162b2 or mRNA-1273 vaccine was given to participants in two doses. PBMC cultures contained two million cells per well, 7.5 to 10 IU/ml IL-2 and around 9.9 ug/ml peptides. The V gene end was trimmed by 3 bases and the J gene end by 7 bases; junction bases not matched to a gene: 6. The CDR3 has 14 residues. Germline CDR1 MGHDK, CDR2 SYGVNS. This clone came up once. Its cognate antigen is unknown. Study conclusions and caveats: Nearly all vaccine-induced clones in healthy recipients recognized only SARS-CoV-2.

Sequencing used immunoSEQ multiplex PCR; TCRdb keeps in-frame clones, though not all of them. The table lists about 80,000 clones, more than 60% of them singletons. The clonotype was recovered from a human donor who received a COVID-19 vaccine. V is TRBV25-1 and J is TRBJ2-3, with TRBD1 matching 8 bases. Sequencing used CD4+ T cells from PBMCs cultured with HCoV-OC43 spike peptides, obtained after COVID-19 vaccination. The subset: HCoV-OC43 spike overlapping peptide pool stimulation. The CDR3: CASSETGVGNTQYF. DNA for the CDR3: TGTGCCAGCAGTGAGACAGGGGTCGGTAATACGCAGTATTTT.